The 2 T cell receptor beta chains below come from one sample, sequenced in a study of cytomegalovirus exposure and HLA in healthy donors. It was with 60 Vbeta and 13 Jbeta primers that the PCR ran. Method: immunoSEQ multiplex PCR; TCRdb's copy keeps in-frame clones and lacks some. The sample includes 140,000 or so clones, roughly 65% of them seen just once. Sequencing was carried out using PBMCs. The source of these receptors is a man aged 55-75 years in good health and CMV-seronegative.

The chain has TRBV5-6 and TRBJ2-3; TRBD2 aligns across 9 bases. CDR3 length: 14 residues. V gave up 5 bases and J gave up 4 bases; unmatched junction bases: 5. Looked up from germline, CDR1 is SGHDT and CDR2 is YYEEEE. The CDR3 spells CASRAGGSADTQYF. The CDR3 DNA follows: TGTGCCAGCAGGGCGGGAGGGAGTGCAGATACGCAGTATTTT.

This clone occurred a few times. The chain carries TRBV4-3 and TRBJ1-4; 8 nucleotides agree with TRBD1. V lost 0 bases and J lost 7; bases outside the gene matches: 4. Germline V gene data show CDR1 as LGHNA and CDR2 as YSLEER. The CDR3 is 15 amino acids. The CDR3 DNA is TGCGCCAGCAGCCAAGAGGGACAGGCCGTTGAAAAACTGTTTTTT. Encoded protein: CASSQEGQAVEKLFF.